This TCR beta chain appears in the sequencing data of a study of OX40 agonist ivuxolimab in advanced cancers. The wider study: Patients were treated with ivuxolimab, an agonistic anti-OX40 (CD134) antibody. Patients were under 90% male with ages roughly 23 to 90, mean around 61.

Study-wide points: Doses of 0.1 to 3.0 mg/kg were accompanied by clonal expansion of CD4+ and CD8+ blood T cells by week 6. Nonresponders, in some cases, also had low normalized T-cell clonal expansion.

V lost 0 bases to trimming and J lost 3 bases, with 11 bases between them. Germline-derived CDR1 and CDR2 are KGHSH and LQKENI. This CDR3 spans 15 amino acids. Here immunoSEQ multiplex PCR was the method, and the copy in TCRdb shows in-frame clones only, minus some. The sample shows about 43,000 clones, around 84% of them seen only once. In the case of this clone: Its antigen is unidentified.

The rearrangement uses TRBV18 and TRBJ1-1; possibly TRBD1 for D (5 bases). Material: CD4+ or CD8+ T cells sorted from blood, obtained in a trial of the OX40 agonist ivuxolimab. The clonotype was recovered from an adult with an advanced solid tumor such as melanoma, head and neck, liver or kidney cancer. In nucleotides, the CDR3 is TGTGCCAGCTCACCACCGTCAGGGATGGACACTGAAGCTTTCTTT. Protein sequence: CASSPPSGMDTEAFF.